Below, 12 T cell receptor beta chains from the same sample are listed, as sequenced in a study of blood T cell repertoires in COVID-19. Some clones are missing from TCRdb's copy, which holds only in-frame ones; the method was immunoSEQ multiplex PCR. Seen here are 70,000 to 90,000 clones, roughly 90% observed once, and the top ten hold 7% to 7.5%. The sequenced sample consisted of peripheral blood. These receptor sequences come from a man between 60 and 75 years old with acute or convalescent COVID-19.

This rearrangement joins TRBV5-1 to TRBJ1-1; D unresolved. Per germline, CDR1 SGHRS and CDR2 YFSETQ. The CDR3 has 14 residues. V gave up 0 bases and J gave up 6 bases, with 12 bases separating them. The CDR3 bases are TGCGCCAGCAGCTTGGCCCTTCAGGTCGCTGAAGCTTTCTTT. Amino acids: CASSLALQVAEAFF.

Here the CDR3 DNA reads TGCGCCAGCAGCCAGGGCCTTTCGGACAGCATTAATCAGCCCCAGCATTTT. This codes for CASSQGLSDSINQPQHF. The chain couples TRBV4-1 to TRBJ1-5, with D maybe TRBD1 (6 bases). CDR3 size: 17 residues. Deletions cut 3 bases from V and 4 bases from J, with 19 bases between. Germline V gives CDR1 MGHRA, CDR2 YSYEKL.

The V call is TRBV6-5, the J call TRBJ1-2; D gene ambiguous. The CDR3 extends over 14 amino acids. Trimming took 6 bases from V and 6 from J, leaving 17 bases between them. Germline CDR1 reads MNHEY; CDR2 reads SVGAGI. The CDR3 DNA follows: TGTGCCAGCAGCGAGGGCAGGTCCTGGAATGGCTACACCTTC. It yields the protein CASSEGRSWNGYTF.

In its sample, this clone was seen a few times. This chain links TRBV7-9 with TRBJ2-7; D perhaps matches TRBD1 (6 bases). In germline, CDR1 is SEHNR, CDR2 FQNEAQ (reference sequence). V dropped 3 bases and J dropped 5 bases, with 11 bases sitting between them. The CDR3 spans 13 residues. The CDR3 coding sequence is TGTGCCAGCAGCTTCGATTACAGGGACGAGCAGTACTTC. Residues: CASSFDYRDEQYF.

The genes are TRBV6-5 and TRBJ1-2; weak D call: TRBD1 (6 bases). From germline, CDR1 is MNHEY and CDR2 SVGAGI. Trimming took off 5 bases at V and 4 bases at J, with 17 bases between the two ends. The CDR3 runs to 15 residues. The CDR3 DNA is TGTGCCAGCAGTACCGACAGGTCCCCTCGCTATGGCTACACCTTC. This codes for CASSTDRSPRYGYTF.

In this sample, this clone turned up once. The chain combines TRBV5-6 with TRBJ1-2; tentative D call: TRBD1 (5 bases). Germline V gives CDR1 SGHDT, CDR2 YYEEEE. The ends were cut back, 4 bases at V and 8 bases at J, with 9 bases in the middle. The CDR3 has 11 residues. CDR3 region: CASSKTDGYTF. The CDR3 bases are TGTGCCAGCAGCAAGACAGACGGCTACACCTTC.

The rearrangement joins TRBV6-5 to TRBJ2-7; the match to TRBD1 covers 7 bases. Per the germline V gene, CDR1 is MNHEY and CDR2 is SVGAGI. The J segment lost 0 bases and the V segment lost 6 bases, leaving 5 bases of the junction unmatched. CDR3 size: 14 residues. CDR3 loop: CASRVDRPSYEQYF. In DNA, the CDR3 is TGTGCCAGCAGAGTGGACAGGCCCTCCTACGAGCAGTACTTC.

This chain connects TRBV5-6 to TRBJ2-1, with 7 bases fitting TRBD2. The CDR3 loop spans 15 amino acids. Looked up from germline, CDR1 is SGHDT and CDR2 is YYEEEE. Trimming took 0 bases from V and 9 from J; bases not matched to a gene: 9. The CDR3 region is CASSLGAGANREQFF. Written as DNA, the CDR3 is TGTGCCAGCAGCTTGGGGGCGGGAGCTAACCGTGAGCAGTTCTTC.

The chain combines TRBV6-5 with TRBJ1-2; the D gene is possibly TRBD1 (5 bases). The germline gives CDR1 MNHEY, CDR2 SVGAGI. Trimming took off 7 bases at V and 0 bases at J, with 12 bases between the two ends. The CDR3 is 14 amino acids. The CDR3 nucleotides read TGTGCCAGCACCAGGCAGGGTGCTAACTATGGCTACACCTTC. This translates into CASTRQGANYGYTF.

The CDR3 here is CASSRTNHASNTGELFF. In DNA, the CDR3 is TGTGCCAGCTCACGTACTAACCATGCATCGAACACCGGGGAGCTGTTTTTT. J is TRBJ2-2 and V is TRBV18; no firm D call. V gave up 4 bases and J gave up 0 bases, with 15 bases separating them. Germline loops: CDR1 KGHSH, CDR2 LQKENI. The CDR3 loop spans 17 amino acids. The full variable domain, with the rest looked up from reference TRBV18 and TRBJ2-2, is NAGVMQNPRHLVRRRGQEARLRCSPMKGHSHVYWYRQLPEEGLKFMVYLQKENIIDESGMPKERFSAEFPKEGPSILRIQQVVRGDSAAYFCASSRTNHASNTGELFFGEGSRLTVL.

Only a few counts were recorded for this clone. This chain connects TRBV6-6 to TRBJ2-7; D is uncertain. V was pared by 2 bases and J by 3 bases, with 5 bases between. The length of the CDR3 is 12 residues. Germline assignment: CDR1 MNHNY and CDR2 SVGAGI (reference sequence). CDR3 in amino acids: CASSYTSYEQYF. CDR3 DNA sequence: TGTGCCAGCAGTTACACGAGCTACGAGCAGTACTTC.

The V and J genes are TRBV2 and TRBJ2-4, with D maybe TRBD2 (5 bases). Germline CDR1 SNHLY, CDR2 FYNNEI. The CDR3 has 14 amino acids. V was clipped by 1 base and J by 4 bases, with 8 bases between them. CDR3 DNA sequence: TGTGCCAGCAGTGAAGGTCCGGGGAAAAACATTCAGTACTTC. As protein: CASSEGPGKNIQYF.